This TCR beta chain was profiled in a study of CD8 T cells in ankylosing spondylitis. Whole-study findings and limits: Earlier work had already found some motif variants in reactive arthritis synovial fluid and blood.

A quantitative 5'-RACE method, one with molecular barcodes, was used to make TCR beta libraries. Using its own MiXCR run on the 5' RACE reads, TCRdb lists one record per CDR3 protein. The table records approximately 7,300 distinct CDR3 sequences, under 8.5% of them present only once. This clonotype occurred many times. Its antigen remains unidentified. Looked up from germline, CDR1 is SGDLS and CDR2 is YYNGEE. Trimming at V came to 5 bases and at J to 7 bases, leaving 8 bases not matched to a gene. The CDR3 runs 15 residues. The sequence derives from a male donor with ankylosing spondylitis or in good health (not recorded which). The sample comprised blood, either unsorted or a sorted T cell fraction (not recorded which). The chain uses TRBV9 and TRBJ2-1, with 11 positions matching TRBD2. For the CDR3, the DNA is TGTGCCAGCAGTTCGGGGACTAGCGGAGGAAATGAGCAGTTCTTC. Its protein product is CASSSGTSGGNEQFF.